This T cell receptor (beta chain) was identified during a study of HIV-infected patients and healthy controls. This clonotype was seen many times. The antigen remains undetermined. The ends were cut back, 8 bases at V and 2 bases at J, with 10 bases in the middle. The CDR3 runs 12 residues. General study points: Eight alpha and eight beta V genes differed significantly in mean usage between HIV-infected patients and controls. MAIT alpha-chain CDR3s were frequent in healthy controls, depleted in HIV+. Compared with untreated HIV+ repertoires, healthy controls showed roughly threefold more distinct CDR3s and higher Shannon diversity. In HIV-infected patients, the apparent post-therapy Gini index recovery did not replicate in size-matched data.

Around 500 ng RNA was reverse transcribed with alpha and beta constant-region primers. Alpha and beta chain libraries were made separately by chain-specific third strand synthesis with multiplexing indices. One entry per CDR3 protein, called by TCRdb with MiXCR from the 5' RACE reads. This table holds over 9,000 distinct CDR3 sequences, approximately 7.6% found once. The repertoire came from unfractionated whole blood and reflected all unsorted peripheral T cells. The TCR originated in an adult with HIV infection. The donor label of this sample is uncertain. Sequenced here: blood, sampled before antiretroviral therapy. The chain has TRBV12-3 or TRBV12-4 and TRBJ2-7; unclear D gene. DNA for the CDR3: TGTGCCAGCGCCGCCGGCCCCTACGAGCAGTACTTC. Amino acid sequence: CASAAGPYEQYF.